This T cell receptor beta chain was captured in a study of T cells in Graves' hyperthyroidism and ophthalmopathy. This clonotype was counted ten times or more. Antigen specificity is unknown. Findings and limits, study-wide: Ophthalmopathy got predicted by the model a median roughly 6.1 months before its onset.

The source material, RNA transcripts, was used to amplify TCR beta CDR3 regions. HTBI primers were the set used in a first-round RT-PCR of the TCR CDR3. MiXCR, applied by TCRdb to the multiplex PCR reads, yields one record per CDR3 protein. The table includes 470,000 or so distinct CDR3 sequences, more than 20% detected once. The authors deemed Graves' hyperthyroidism stable absent ophthalmopathy progression within 18 months. The V and J ends lost 7 bases and 3 bases respectively, with 9 bases between them. The CDR3 totals 12 residues. Material for sequencing was blood. This receptor was taken from a young man with Graves' hyperthyroidism. The V call is TRBV12-3 or TRBV12-4, the J call TRBJ1-2; D is undetermined. Here the CDR3 reads CASTASYYGYTF. CDR3 nucleotide sequence: TGTGCCAGCACCGCATCGTACTATGGCTACACCTTC.